This TCR beta chain was sequenced in a study of blood T cell repertoires in COVID-19. Study in general: Collection of acute and convalescent COVID-19 samples took place in the United States, Italy and Spain. T cells, B-cell-depleted T cells, or PBMCs provided the cDNA or gDNA that served as material.

Original processing methods: Estimation of nucleated cell counts was performed using reference gene primer amplification. Using immunoSEQ multiplex PCR, the repertoire was profiled, and TCRdb retains in-frame clones only, with some absent. Clonal size and the V and J genes are those of that table, whereas D and trimming came from the DNA. The repertoire has more than 100,000 clones, around 78% of them found once; the top ten carry 2% to 2.5%. CDR1 and CDR2 from the germline V gene are SQVTM and ANQGSEA. The CDR3 consists of 12 residues. Trimming took off 5 bases at V and 2 bases at J, with 9 bases between the two ends.

This TCR derives from a man between 70 and 80 years old with acute or convalescent COVID-19. Material: peripheral blood. This sequence joins TRBV29-1 and TRBJ1-1; D not certain. The CDR3 region is CSVPALNTEAFF. Written as DNA, the CDR3 is TGCAGCGTTCCCGCACTTAACACTGAAGCTTTCTTT.